This T cell receptor beta chain was captured by sequencing in a study of shared clonotypes between healthy human individuals. Source study methods: Junction-only sequences produced by ImmunoSEQ had no quality scores, so filtering differed. Measured with immunoSEQ multiplex PCR; TCRdb has only the in-frame clones, and not every one. Clonal size and the V and J genes are those of that table, whereas D and trimming came from the DNA. This sample has about 2.3 million clones, with approximately 93% found just once. Trimming took 4 bases from V and 6 from J, leaving 11 bases between them. Germline V gene sequence: CDR1 MNHEY, CDR2 SVGAGI. CDR3 length: 13 amino acids.

The V call is TRBV6-5, the J call TRBJ2-3; D not resolved. The sample comprised naive CD4+ T cells from PBMCs. Subset noted: CD45RA+ positively selected. The TCR originated in a man aged 18 to 30 in good health. Some clones in this sample may be carry-over from other donors' samples. The CDR3 region has the DNA TGTGCCAGCAGTTCCCATTTGAGGGATACGCAGTATTTT. Protein product: CASSSHLRDTQYF.